This is a list of T cell receptor beta chains from one sample in a study of CD8 T cells in ankylosing spondylitis. TCRdb reprocessed the 5' RACE reads via MiXCR and lists one record per CDR3 protein. The profile shows some 840,000 distinct CDR3 sequences, over 9.5% of them singletons. Sequences were obtained from blood, either unsorted or a sorted T cell fraction (not recorded which). These receptors all come from a male donor with ankylosing spondylitis. Each CDR3 is given with its conserved first and last residue. D genes are given only for firm matches. Expanded clones get a size class; other rows say once, few or many, or leave the size out.

d_gene,v_gene,abundance,j_gene,CDR3nt,CDR3aa
-,TRBV2,many,TRBJ1-1,TGTGCCAGCAGTGAAGCGCATCGGGAAGCTTTCTTT,CASSEAHREAFF
TRBD1,TRBV12-3/TRBV12-4,few,TRBJ1-5,TGTGCCAGCGGACCCCGGGGACAGGGTAATCAGCCCCAGCATTTT,CASGPRGQGNQPQHF
-,TRBV20-1,many,TRBJ2-7,TGCAGTGCTAGTAGGACCGCCGAGCAGTACTTC,CSASRTAEQYF
TRBD2,TRBV4-2,few,TRBJ2-7,TGTGCCAGCAGCCAAGAAGGGCGGGGAGGGGAGCAGTACTTC,CASSQEGRGGEQYF
-,TRBV5-5,-,TRBJ1-2,TGTGCCAGCAGCTTGGGGGACCCGATTAACTATGGCTACACCTTC,CASSLGDPINYGYTF
-,TRBV20-1,few,TRBJ1-5,TGCAGTGCTTACGGAGGGGGTTGGCAGCCCCAGCATTTT,CSAYGGGWQPQHF
-,TRBV5-1,-,TRBJ2-7,TGCGCCAGCAGCTTAGGGGCAGGGTTCGAGCAGTACTTC,CASSLGAGFEQYF
-,TRBV6-1,few,TRBJ1-2,TGTGCCAGCAGTCGAGGACAGACCTATGGCTACACCTTC,CASSRGQTYGYTF
-,TRBV7-2,many,TRBJ1-3,TGTGCCAGCAGCTTAGCTTTCAGCTCTGGAAACACCATATATTTT,CASSLAFSSGNTIYF
-,TRBV7-3,-,TRBJ2-7,TGTGCCAGCAGCTCCAGACCGGGGCCACCGGGGGAGCAGTACTTC,CASSSRPGPPGEQYF
-,TRBV4-3,-,TRBJ1-1,TGCGCCAGCAGCCAAGATTGGTCCCCAGGGTTTAAACCTGAAGCTTTCTTT,CASSQDWSPGFKPEAFF
-,TRBV6-1,-,TRBJ2-3,TGTGCCAGCAGTGAAGAGGGGGACCTTAGCACAGATACGCAGTATTTT,CASSEEGDLSTDTQYF
-,TRBV19,few,TRBJ1-5,TGTGCCAGTAGTCCCGGCGGGGGCGGGACTCAGCCCCAGCATTTT,CASSPGGGGTQPQHF
TRBD2,TRBV19,few,TRBJ2-1,TGTGCCAGTAGGGTTCTGACTAGCGGGGACAATGAGCAGTTCTTC,CASRVLTSGDNEQFF
TRBD1,TRBV5-5,many,TRBJ1-5,TGTGCCAGCAGCTTGGCGGACAGGGTCGCTGGCAATCAGCCCCAGCATTTT,CASSLADRVAGNQPQHF
-,TRBV6-2/TRBV6-3,-,TRBJ1-5,TGTGCCAGCAGTTACGATCTCGCGGCCCAGCATTTT,CASSYDLAAQHF
-,TRBV29-1,-,TRBJ2-1,TGCAGCGTTGAACGGGATTCGGGTTACGAGCAGTTCTTC,CSVERDSGYEQFF
-,TRBV10-3,many,TRBJ1-2,TGTGCCATCAGTGAGTCCGGGCAGACCTATGGCTACACCTTC,CAISESGQTYGYTF
-,TRBV28,many,TRBJ2-7,TGTGCCAGCAGTTTCCTAGCCCCCTCCTACGAGCAGTACTTC,CASSFLAPSYEQYF
-,TRBV6-1,many,TRBJ1-2,TGTGCCAGCAGCTCCACTCCAGGGAACTATGGCTACACCTTC,CASSSTPGNYGYTF
-,TRBV18,many,TRBJ1-1,TGTGCCAGCAGCCCCGGCAGGATGAACACTGAAGCTTTCTTT,CASSPGRMNTEAFF
-,TRBV20-1,many,TRBJ2-1,TGCAGTGCTAGACCAAGTTACAATGAGCAGTTCTTC,CSARPSYNEQFF
-,TRBV5-1,-,TRBJ2-7,TGCGCCAGCAGCCTGGATAATGGGGCCTACGAGCAGTACTTC,CASSLDNGAYEQYF
-,TRBV6-1,few,TRBJ2-3,TGTGCCTCCCGTCCCCTCTTGTTCACAGATACGCAGTATTTT,CASRPLLFTDTQYF
TRBD1,TRBV13,few,TRBJ2-5,TGTGCCAGCAGCTTAATCGGGACAGAAGAGACCCAGTACTTC,CASSLIGTEETQYF
-,TRBV6-1,-,TRBJ2-7,TGTGCCAGCAGTCAAAACGGGCGGCCCTACGAGCAGTACTTC,CASSQNGRPYEQYF
-,TRBV20-1,-,TRBJ2-5,TGCAGTGCTTCTCTTGGTGGGACCCAGTACTTC,CSASLGGTQYF
-,TRBV12-3/TRBV12-4,-,TRBJ2-7,TGTGCCAGCAGCCCCCGACTCGAGCAGTACTTC,CASSPRLEQYF
TRBD2,TRBV12-3/TRBV12-4,few,TRBJ2-3,TGTGCCAGCAGTTCAGTGACTAGCCGGTATTTT,CASSSVTSRYF
TRBD1,TRBV11-2,-,TRBJ2-3,TGTGCCAGCAGCTTCACAGGGGGCGTAGATACGCAGTATTTT,CASSFTGGVDTQYF
-,TRBV20-1,-,TRBJ1-2,TGCAGTGCTAGTGCAGGATACTATGGCTACACCTTC,CSASAGYYGYTF
TRBD1,TRBV11-2,few,TRBJ2-5,TGTGCCAGCAGCCGAAGTAGGGGGCCCGCCCAAGAGACCCAGTACTTC,CASSRSRGPAQETQYF
-,TRBV7-9,-,TRBJ1-6,TGTGCCAGCAGCCCGTGGTGGGATTCACCCCTCCACTTT,CASSPWWDSPLHF
TRBD1,TRBV5-1,few,TRBJ2-2,TGCGCCAGCAGCTTGTTAACAGGGGGTGTAAACACCGGGGAGCTGTTTTTT,CASSLLTGGVNTGELFF
-,TRBV20-1,many,TRBJ1-5,TGCAGTGCCCTTCGAGGAATAAGCAATCAGCCCCAGCATTTT,CSALRGISNQPQHF
-,TRBV11-2,few,TRBJ2-5,TGTGCCAGCAGCTTAAATATCGAGACCCAGTACTTC,CASSLNIETQYF
TRBD1,TRBV2,many,TRBJ2-5,TGTGCCAGCAGTGAAGCCGGGACAGGGGGTCAAGAGACCCAGTACTTC,CASSEAGTGGQETQYF
-,TRBV7-9,few,TRBJ2-4,TGTGCCAGCAGCCAAATATGGGGGCGGGAAAACATTCAGTACTTC,CASSQIWGRENIQYF
-,TRBV6-6,few,TRBJ1-1,TGTGCCAGCAGGAATGGGGTGAACACTGAAGCTTTCTTT,CASRNGVNTEAFF
TRBD1,TRBV5-1,many,TRBJ1-1,TGCGCCAGCAGCCCGGGACAGGGTCTTGGGACTGAAGCTTTCTTT,CASSPGQGLGTEAFF
-,TRBV20-1,-,TRBJ1-6,TGCAGTGCCTACGCGTCGGCACAGGGAGATTCCAAAAATTCACCCCTCCACTTT,CSAYASAQGDSKNSPLHF
-,TRBV10-3,few,TRBJ1-3,TGTGCCATCAGTGAGACAGGAGGAAACACCATATATTTT,CAISETGGNTIYF
-,TRBV19,many,TRBJ2-3,TGTGCCAGTAGTCCTACCGTTTGGGATACGCAGTATTTT,CASSPTVWDTQYF
-,TRBV27,-,TRBJ2-4,TGTGCCAGCAGTTTCTCAGGGGTGAATTTAGCCAAAAACATTCAGTACTTC,CASSFSGVNLAKNIQYF
-,TRBV28,-,TRBJ1-1,TGTGCCAGCAGTTCACCCTCATATTATGGGTCCTTAAAAGCTTTCTTT,CASSSPSYYGSLKAFF
-,TRBV7-9,-,TRBJ2-1,TGTGCCAGCAGCCGCTACTATGAGCAGTTCTTC,CASSRYYEQFF
-,TRBV12-3/TRBV12-4,-,TRBJ2-7,TGTGCCAGCAGTTTAGATCTTCGTGAGGAAAACTTC,CASSLDLREENF
TRBD1,TRBV20-1,-,TRBJ2-1,TGCAGTGCTAGCGACAGGGGACCGAACAATGAGCAGTTCTTC,CSASDRGPNNEQFF
TRBD2,TRBV7-9,-,TRBJ2-7,TGTGCCAGCAGCGAGCGGGGGTTGTTCAACGAGCAGTACTTC,CASSERGLFNEQYF
-,TRBV7-8,-,TRBJ2-7,TGTGCCAGCAGCTTAGCGCCTAACCCTGAGGGGTCCTACGAGCAGTACTTC,CASSLAPNPEGSYEQYF